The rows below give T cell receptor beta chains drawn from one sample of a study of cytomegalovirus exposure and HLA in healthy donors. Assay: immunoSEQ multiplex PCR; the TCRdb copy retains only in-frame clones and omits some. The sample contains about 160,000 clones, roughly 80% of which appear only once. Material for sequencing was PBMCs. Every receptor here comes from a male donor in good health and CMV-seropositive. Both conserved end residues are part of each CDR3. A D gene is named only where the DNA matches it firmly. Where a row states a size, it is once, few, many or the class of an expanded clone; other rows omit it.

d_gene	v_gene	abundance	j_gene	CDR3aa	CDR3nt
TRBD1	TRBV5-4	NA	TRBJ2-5	CASSLVTGVGSETQYF	TGTGCCAGCAGCTTGGTGACAGGGGTTGGATCAGAGACCCAGTACTTC
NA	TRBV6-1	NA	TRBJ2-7	CASRPGHLSYEQYF	TGTGCCAGCAGGCCGGGACATCTCTCCTACGAGCAGTACTTC
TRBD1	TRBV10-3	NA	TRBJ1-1	CAIQGASREAFF	TGTGCCATCCAGGGGGCCAGCCGTGAAGCTTTCTTT
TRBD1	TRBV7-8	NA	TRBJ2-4	CASSLAQGDPNIQYF	TGTGCCAGCAGCTTGGCGCAGGGGGACCCAAACATTCAGTACTTC
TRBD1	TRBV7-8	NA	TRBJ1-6	CASSLTTGGNSPLHF	TGTGCCAGCAGCCTCACGACAGGGGGAAACTCACCCCTCCACTTT
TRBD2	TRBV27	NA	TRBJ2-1	CASSPSSGRAGDEQFF	TGTGCCAGCAGTCCATCTAGCGGGAGGGCCGGCGATGAGCAGTTCTTC
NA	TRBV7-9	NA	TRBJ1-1	CAVEGLRFWAFF	TGTGCCGTGGAGGGCCTTCGATTTTGGGCTTTCTTT
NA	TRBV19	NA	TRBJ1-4	CASSYDGVNEKLFF	TGTGCCAGTAGCTATGACGGAGTTAATGAAAAACTGTTTTTT
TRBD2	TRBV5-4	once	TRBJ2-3	CASSLRAGNTDTQYF	TGTGCCAGCAGCCTAAGAGCGGGGAACACAGATACGCAGTATTTT
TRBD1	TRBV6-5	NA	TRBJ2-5	CASSYSSGGGETQYF	TGTGCCAGCAGTTACTCCTCAGGGGGCGGGGAGACCCAGTACTTC
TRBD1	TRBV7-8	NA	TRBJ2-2	CASSPRQGAGTGELFF	TGTGCCAGCAGCCCTAGACAGGGGGCTGGGACCGGGGAGCTGTTTTTT
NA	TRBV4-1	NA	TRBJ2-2	CASSQGELAFAGELFF	TGCGCCAGCAGCCAAGGAGAGCTAGCTTTCGCCGGGGAGCTGTTTTTT
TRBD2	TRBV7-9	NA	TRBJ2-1	CASSLVSGSLYNEQFF	TGTGCCAGCAGCTTAGTGAGCGGGAGTTTGTACAATGAGCAGTTCTTC
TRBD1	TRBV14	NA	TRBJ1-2	CASSPLGQGLGYTF	TGTGCCAGCAGCCCCCTCGGACAGGGTTTAGGCTACACCTTC
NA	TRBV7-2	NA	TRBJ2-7	CASRGDTQTYEQYF	TGTGCCAGCAGGGGGGACACCCAGACCTACGAGCAGTACTTC
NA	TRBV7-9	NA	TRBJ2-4	CASRLGGGRNNIQYF	TGTGCCAGCAGGTTAGGGGGGGGTCGTAATAACATTCAGTACTTC
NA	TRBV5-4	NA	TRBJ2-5	CASSLAHGLSLEETQYF	TGTGCCAGCAGCTTGGCCCACGGACTAAGCCTAGAAGAGACCCAGTACTTC
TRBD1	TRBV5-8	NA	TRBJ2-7	CASSLAGTGIYEQYF	TGTGCCAGCAGCTTGGCCGGGACAGGGATTTACGAGCAGTACTTC
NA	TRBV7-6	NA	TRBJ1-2	CASSLETGPNYGYTF	TGTGCCAGCAGCTTAGAAACAGGACCGAACTATGGCTACACCTTC
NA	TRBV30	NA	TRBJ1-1	CAWSVNGGTEAFF	TGTGCCTGGAGTGTAAATGGGGGGACTGAAGCTTTCTTT
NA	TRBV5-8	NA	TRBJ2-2	CASSFSAGELFF	TGTGCCAGCAGCTTCTCGGCCGGGGAGCTGTTTTTT
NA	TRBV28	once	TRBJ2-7	CASQGVIRSPTYEQYF	TGTGCCAGCCAGGGTGTTATCCGGTCTCCTACCTACGAGCAGTACTTC
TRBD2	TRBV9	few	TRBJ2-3	CASAGTSGAVDTQYF	TGTGCCAGCGCCGGGACTAGCGGGGCCGTGGATACGCAGTATTTT
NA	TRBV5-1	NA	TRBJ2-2	CASSRLGAFDTGELFF	TGCGCCAGCAGCCGACTAGGGGCGTTTGACACCGGGGAGCTGTTTTTT
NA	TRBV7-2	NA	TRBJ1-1	CASSLVSFQGSTEAFF	TGTGCCAGCAGCTTAGTAAGTTTCCAGGGATCCACTGAAGCTTTCTTT
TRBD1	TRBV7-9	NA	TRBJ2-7	CASSTPGTGSSYEQYF	TGTGCCAGCAGCACCCCCGGGACAGGGAGCTCCTACGAGCAGTACTTC
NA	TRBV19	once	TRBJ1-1	CASSIPGGGTAFF	TGTGCCAGTAGTATCCCAGGTGGGGGGACAGCTTTCTTT
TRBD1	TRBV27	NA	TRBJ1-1	CASSQGAWDTEAFF	TGTGCCAGCAGTCAGGGGGCCTGGGACACTGAAGCTTTCTTT
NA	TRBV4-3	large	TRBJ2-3	CASSQDRGGADTQYF	TGCGCCAGCAGCCAAGACCGAGGTGGCGCAGATACGCAGTATTTT
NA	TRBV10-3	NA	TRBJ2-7	CAIRPTGEGSGQYF	TGTGCCATCAGACCGACAGGGGAGGGTAGCGGGCAGTACTTC
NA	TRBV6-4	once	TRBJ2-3	CASSLEGGQDTQYF	TGTGCCAGCAGCCTAGAGGGGGGGCAAGATACGCAGTATTTT
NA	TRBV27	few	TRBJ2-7	CASSPSSDIYEQYF	TGTGCCAGCAGTCCATCTTCGGACATCTACGAGCAGTACTTC
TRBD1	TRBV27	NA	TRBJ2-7	CASGRDRGGYEQYF	TGTGCCAGCGGCCGGGACAGGGGGGGATACGAGCAGTACTTC
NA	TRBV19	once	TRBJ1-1	CASSIQTEAFF	TGTGCCAGTAGTATCCAGACTGAAGCTTTCTTT
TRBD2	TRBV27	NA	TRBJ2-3	CASSSRGVSTDTQYF	TGTGCCAGCAGTTCGCGGGGGGTTAGCACAGATACGCAGTATTTT
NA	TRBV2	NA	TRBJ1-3	CASSGRAGNTIYF	TGTGCCAGCAGTGGGCGGGCTGGAAACACCATATATTTT
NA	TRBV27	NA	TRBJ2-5	CASSFSGVWETQYF	TGTGCCAGCAGTTTTTCAGGGGTGTGGGAGACCCAGTACTTC
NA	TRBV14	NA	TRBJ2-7	CASSQSLRAQTHYEQYF	TGTGCCAGCAGCCAAAGCTTGAGGGCGCAGACCCACTACGAGCAGTACTTC
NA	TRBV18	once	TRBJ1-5	CASSPGGRGGNQPQHF	TGTGCCAGCTCACCCGGGGGTAGGGGTGGCAATCAGCCCCAGCATTTT
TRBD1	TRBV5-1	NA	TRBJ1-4	CASSSGQGEKLFF	TGCGCCAGCAGCTCCGGACAGGGTGAAAAACTGTTTTTT
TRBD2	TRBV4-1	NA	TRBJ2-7	CASSQGVAGVWEQYF	TGCGCCAGCAGCCAAGGGGTAGCGGGAGTTTGGGAGCAGTACTTC